The source of this TCR beta chain is a study of blood T cell repertoires in COVID-19. In the study overall: The United States, Italy and Spain were the sources of the acute and convalescent COVID-19 samples. T cells, B-cell-depleted T cells, or PBMCs supplied cDNA or gDNA.

CDR3 length: 12 residues. Trimming stripped 6 bases from V and 6 bases from J, with 11 bases between. The germline CDR1 and CDR2 sequences are MNHGY and SVAAGI. Source study methods: By means of reference gene primer amplification, nucleated cell counts were estimated. Method: immunoSEQ multiplex PCR; TCRdb's copy keeps in-frame clones and lacks some. From that table come the V and J calls and clone size; the DNA was used to work out D and trimming. The repertoire includes 30,000 to 40,000 clones, 85% to 95% of them detected once, and approximately 0.88% sits in the top ten. Sequenced material: peripheral blood. This sequence was found in a male donor with active COVID-19. This rearrangement joins TRBV6-9 to TRBJ1-2; weak D call: TRBD1 (5 bases). CDR3 nucleotide sequence: TGTGCCAGCAGCCTACAGGAGAATGGCTACACCTTC. Its translation: CASSLQENGYTF.